These 17 T cell receptor beta chains were all obtained from the same sample, sequenced in a study of blood T cell repertoires in COVID-19. Sequenced by immunoSEQ multiplex PCR; TCRdb stores in-frame clones only, minus some. The table lists 45,000 to 60,000 clones, roughly 83% of them singletons. Sequences were obtained from peripheral blood. Receptor source: a man aged 45-60 years with acute or convalescent COVID-19.

This chain joins TRBV27 and TRBJ2-3; TRBD1 might be the D (5 bases). CDR3 length: 16 residues. Trimming left V 6 bases short and J 0 bases short, with 16 bases between. Germline V gene lookup returns CDR1 MNHEY and CDR2 SMNVEV (reference sequence). The CDR3 DNA reads TGTGCCAGCAGGCGCACAGGCATCTCTAGCACAGATACGCAGTATTTT. This gives the protein CASRRTGISSTDTQYF.

Only one count was recorded for this clone. The V gene is TRBV28, the J gene TRBJ1-2; 7 bases line up with TRBD1. V shed 3 bases and J 0 bases; nucleotides not matched to a gene: 7. CDR3 length: 16 amino acids. The V gene's germline CDR1 is MDHEN and CDR2 SYDVKM. In DNA form, the CDR3 reads TGTGCCAGCAGTTTGACAGGGAGAAACCCTAACTATGGCTACACCTTC. This encodes CASSLTGRNPNYGYTF.

The chain employs TRBV3-1 (or the pseudogene TRBV3-2) and TRBJ2-7; D unclear. The V gene lost 6 bases and the J gene lost 5 bases, with 11 bases spanning the gap. CDR3 length: 12 amino acids. Germline assignment: CDR1 LGHDT and CDR2 YNNKEL (reference sequence). The CDR3 coding sequence is TGTGCCAGCAGTCCCCGCCCGGACGAGCAGTACTTC. Protein product: CASSPRPDEQYF.

The V call is TRBV28, the J call TRBJ2-2; possibly TRBD2 for D (5 bases). V shed 3 bases and J shed 4 bases, with 6 bases lying between them. The CDR3 runs to 13 residues. Germline V CDR1 and CDR2: MDHEN, SYDVKM. The CDR3 DNA sequence: TGTGCCAGCAGTTTGGGGAGCACCGGGGAGCTGTTTTTT. Protein product: CASSLGSTGELFF.

By share, this clone ranks as medium-sized. This CDR3 is CASSKGPGLHLLGSPLHF. CDR3 nucleotide sequence: TGTGCCAGCAGCAAAGGACCCGGACTCCACCTTTTGGGTTCACCCCTCCACTTT. V gene TRBV21-1 combines with J gene TRBJ1-6. TRBV21-1 is an annotated pseudogene. The CDR3 is 18 amino acids.

This clone occurred once. The chain combines TRBV19 with TRBJ1-2; 9 positions match TRBD1. The germline V gene encodes CDR1 LNHDA and CDR2 SQIVND (reference sequence). Trimming removed 5 bases from V and 4 bases from J; junction bases left unmatched: 8. This CDR3 is 15 amino acids long. This CDR3 is CASSEQGAMSYGYTF. The CDR3 bases are TGTGCCAGTAGTGAACAGGGGGCGATGAGCTATGGCTACACCTTC.

A single count supports this clone. The chain uses TRBV7-2 and TRBJ2-7, with TRBD2 as a possible D gene (6 bases). CDR3 length: 13 residues. Trimming pared 3 bases from V and 3 bases from J, leaving 9 bases between. Germline CDR1 is SGHTA and CDR2 is FQGNSA. CDR3 nucleotides: TGTGCCAGCAGCTTCGGGGGAGGCTACGAGCAGTACTTC. Amino acid sequence: CASSFGGGYEQYF. Filled out from reference TRBV7-2 and TRBJ2-7, the complete variable domain reads GAGVSQSPSNKVTEKGKDVELRCDPISGHTALYWYRQSLGQGLEFLIYFQGNSAPDKSGLPSDRFSAERTGGSVSTLTIQRTQQEDSAVYLCASSFGGGYEQYFGPGTRLTVT.

The rearrangement links TRBV7-9 to TRBJ2-2; TRBD2 matches at 9 bases. The CDR3 is made up of 16 amino acids. The germline gives CDR1 SEHNR, CDR2 FQNEAQ (reference sequence). V was pared by 3 bases and J by 7 bases, with 9 bases of the junction left unmatched. DNA of the CDR3: TGTGCCAGCAGCTTTGGGTTAGCGGGAGCGGACGGGGAGCTGTTTTTT. Translation: CASSFGLAGADGELFF. Full variable domain (remainder filled in from reference TRBV7-9 and TRBJ2-2): DTGVSQNPRHKITKRGQNVTFRCDPISEHNRLYWYRQTLGQGPEFLTYFQNEAQLEKSRLLSDRFSAERPKGSFSTLEIQRTEQGDSAMYLCASSFGLAGADGELFFGEGSRLTVL.

CDR3 DNA sequence: TGTGCCAGCAGTCCCAATACTAGCGGCGAAGAGACCCAGTACTTC. It specifies CASSPNTSGEETQYF. The chain has TRBV27 and TRBJ2-5, with 8 bases fitting TRBD2. Germline V gene lookup returns CDR1 MNHEY and CDR2 SMNVEV (reference sequence). This CDR3 has 15 amino acids. V was pared by 5 bases and J by 3 bases, with 8 bases of the junction left unmatched.

The chain is built from TRBV30 and TRBJ1-6, with D uncertain. CDR3 length: 13 amino acids. V lost 1 base to trimming and J lost 4 bases, with 5 bases between them. Germline assignment: CDR1 GTSNPN and CDR2 SVGIG (reference sequence). CDR3 protein: CAWSGSYNSPLHF. The DNA of the CDR3 is TGTGCCTGGAGTGGTAGTTATAATTCACCCCTCCACTTT. Full variable domain (rest looked up from reference TRBV30 and TRBJ1-6): SQTIHQWPATLVQPVGSPLSLECTVEGTSNPNLYWYRQAAGRGLQLLFYSVGIGQISSEVPQNLSASRPQDRQFILSSKKLLLSDSGFYLCAWSGSYNSPLHFGNGTRLTVT.

With respect to this clone: The germline gene is not matched at one end of the junction; a read error may be the cause. V and J are TRBV7-9 and TRBJ2-7, with D maybe TRBD1 (6 bases). Germline V gene lookup returns CDR1 SEHNR and CDR2 FQNEAQ (reference sequence). This CDR3 comprises 10 residues. CDR3: CASSLRDIHF. The CDR3 DNA reads TGTGCCAGCAGCCTCCGGGACATTCACTTC.

This chain joins TRBV3-1 (or the pseudogene TRBV3-2) and TRBJ1-1, with no clear D. The CDR3 extends over 13 amino acids. Trimming cost V 2 bases and J 6 bases, with 10 bases left between them. Per germline, CDR1 LGHDT and CDR2 YNNKEL (reference sequence). This CDR3 is CASSQIGLAEAFF. The CDR3, as DNA: TGTGCCAGCAGCCAAATTGGACTGGCTGAAGCTTTCTTT.

Relative to its sample, this clone is medium-sized. The V call is TRBV4-1, the J call TRBJ1-1; D not resolved. Germline V gene lookup returns CDR1 MGHRA and CDR2 YSYEKL. V was trimmed by 4 bases and J by 0 bases, leaving 9 bases between them. The length of the CDR3 is 14 residues. The CDR3 region has the DNA TGCGCCAGCAGCCCGGGTCCGCTGAACACTGAAGCTTTCTTT. This encodes CASSPGPLNTEAFF.

The V call is TRBV7-9, the J call TRBJ2-7; D is perhaps TRBD2 (5 bases). Germline-derived CDR1 and CDR2 are SEHNR and FQNEAQ (reference sequence). This CDR3 is 15 amino acids long. V gave up 6 bases and J gave up 2 bases, with 17 bases separating them. The CDR3: CASSSDMEAPYEQYF. The CDR3 nucleotides read TGTGCCAGCAGTTCAGACATGGAGGCCCCCTACGAGCAGTACTTC. The full variable domain, completed using reference TRBV7-9 and TRBJ2-7, is DTGVSQNPRHKITKRGQNVTFRCDPISEHNRLYWYRQTLGQGPEFLTYFQNEAQLEKSRLLSDRFSAERPKGSFSTLEIQRTEQGDSAMYLCASSSDMEAPYEQYFGPGTRLTVT.

The rearrangement uses TRBV19 and TRBJ2-7; TRBD2 agrees at 7 bases. CDR1 and CDR2 from the germline V gene are LNHDA and SQIVND (reference sequence). CDR3 length: 13 residues. J was trimmed by 6 bases and V by 3 bases; bases with no gene match: 5. In DNA form, the CDR3 reads TGTGCCAGTAGTATCCTTCCGGGGGGCGAGCAGTACTTC. Its protein is CASSILPGGEQYF.

The V call is TRBV2, the J call TRBJ1-2, with 7 positions matching TRBD1. The V segment lost 5 bases and the J segment 8 bases; nucleotides outside the gene matches: 8. Germline V gene sequence: CDR1 SNHLY, CDR2 FYNNEI. This CDR3 is built from 13 residues. The CDR3 loop reads CASSSGQEGGYTF. The CDR3 DNA sequence: TGTGCCAGCAGTTCCGGACAGGAAGGGGGCTACACCTTC.

The chain recombines TRBV18 with TRBJ2-7, with TRBD1 matching over 8 bases. V was pared by 4 bases and J by 4 bases, with 3 bases of the junction left unmatched. Germline V gene data show CDR1 as KGHSH and CDR2 as LQKENI. CDR3 length: 13 amino acids. CDR3 nucleotides: TGTGCCAGCTCACGGACAGGGACGTACGAGCAGTACTTC. Encoded protein: CASSRTGTYEQYF.